This T cell receptor beta chain was sequenced in a study of cytomegalovirus exposure and HLA in healthy donors. The study, taken as a whole, reports: Sequences of the TCR beta chain were said to predict the HLA-A and HLA-B alleles of most subjects accurately.

PCR primers comprised 60 Vbeta and 13 Jbeta primers. Profiling relied on immunoSEQ multiplex PCR, and the TCRdb table lists in-frame clones only, not all of them. The profile shows around 150,000 clones, around four fifths of them singletons. V lost 5 bases, J lost 5 bases, and 18 bases lay in between. The CDR3 consists of 15 residues. Germline-derived CDR1 and CDR2 are MDHEN and SYDVKM. With regard to this clone: Antigen: not known.

The specimen sequenced was PBMCs. This chain links TRBV28 with TRBJ2-5; tentative D call: TRBD2 (6 bases). This clonotype was sampled from a man in his late teens or twenties in good health and CMV-seronegative. CDR3 sequence: CASSRPGARGETQYF. CDR3 in DNA: TGTGCCAGCAGTAGGCCCGGGGCCCGGGGGGAGACCCAGTACTTC.